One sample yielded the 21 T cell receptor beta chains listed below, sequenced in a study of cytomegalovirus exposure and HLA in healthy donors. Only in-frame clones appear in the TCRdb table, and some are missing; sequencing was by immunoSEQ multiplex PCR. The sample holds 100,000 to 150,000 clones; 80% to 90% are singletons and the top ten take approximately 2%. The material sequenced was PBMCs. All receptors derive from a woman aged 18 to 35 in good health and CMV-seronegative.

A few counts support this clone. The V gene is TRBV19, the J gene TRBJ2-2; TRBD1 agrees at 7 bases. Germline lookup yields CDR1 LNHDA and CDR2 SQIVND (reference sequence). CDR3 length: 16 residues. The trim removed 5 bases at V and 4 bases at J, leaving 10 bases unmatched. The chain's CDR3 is CASSGLRRGLTGELFF. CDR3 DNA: TGTGCCAGTAGTGGACTTCGAAGGGGGCTCACCGGGGAGCTGTTTTTT.

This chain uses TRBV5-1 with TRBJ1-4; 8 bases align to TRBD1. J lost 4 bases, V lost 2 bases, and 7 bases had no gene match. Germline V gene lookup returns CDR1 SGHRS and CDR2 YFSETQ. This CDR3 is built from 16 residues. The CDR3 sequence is CASSFNGQGGNEKLFF. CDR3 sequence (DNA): TGCGCCAGCAGCTTTAACGGACAGGGCGGTAATGAAAAACTGTTTTTT.

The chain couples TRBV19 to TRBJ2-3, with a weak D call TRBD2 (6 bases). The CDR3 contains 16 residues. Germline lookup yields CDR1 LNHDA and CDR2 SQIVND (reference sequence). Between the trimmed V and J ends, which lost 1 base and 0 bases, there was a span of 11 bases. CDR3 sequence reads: CASSIGLGLSTDTQYF. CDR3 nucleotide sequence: TGTGCCAGTAGTATAGGGTTGGGACTGAGCACAGATACGCAGTATTTT.

The CDR3 is CASSDTSGRAVTQYF. DNA of the CDR3: TGTGCCAGCAGCGATACTAGCGGGAGGGCCGTTACGCAGTATTTT. The chain couples TRBV6-5 to TRBJ2-3; 13 bases are a match to TRBD2. The trim removed 6 bases at V and 8 bases at J, leaving 8 bases unmatched. Germline CDR1 MNHEY, CDR2 SVGAGI. There are 15 residues in the CDR3.

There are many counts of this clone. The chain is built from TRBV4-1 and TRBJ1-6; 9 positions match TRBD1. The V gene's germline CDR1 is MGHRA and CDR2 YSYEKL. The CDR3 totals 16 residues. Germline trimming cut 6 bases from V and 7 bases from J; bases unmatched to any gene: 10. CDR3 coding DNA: TGCGCCAGCAGTCCAACAGGGGGCCAATTGAATTCACCCCTCCACTTT. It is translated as CASSPTGGQLNSPLHF.

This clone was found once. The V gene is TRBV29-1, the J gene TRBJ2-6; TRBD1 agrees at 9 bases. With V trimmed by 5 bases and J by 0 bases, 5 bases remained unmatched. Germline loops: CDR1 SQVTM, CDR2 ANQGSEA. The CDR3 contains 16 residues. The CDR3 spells CSVSTGGSSGANVLTF. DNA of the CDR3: TGCAGCGTTTCGACAGGGGGATCCTCTGGGGCCAACGTCCTGACTTTC. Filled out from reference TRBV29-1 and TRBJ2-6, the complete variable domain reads SAVISQKPSRDICQRGTSLTIQCQVDSQVTMMFWYRQQPGQSLTLIATANQGSEATYESGFVIDKFPISRPNLTFSTLTVSNMSPEDSSIYLCSVSTGGSSGANVLTFGAGSRLTVL.

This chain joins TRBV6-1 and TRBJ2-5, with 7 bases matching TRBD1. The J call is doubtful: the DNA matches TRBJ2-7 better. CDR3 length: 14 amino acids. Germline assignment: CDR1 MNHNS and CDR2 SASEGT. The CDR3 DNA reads TGTGCCAGCAGTGAAGGGGACAGCTCCTACGAGCAGTACTTC. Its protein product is CASSEGDSSYEQYF.

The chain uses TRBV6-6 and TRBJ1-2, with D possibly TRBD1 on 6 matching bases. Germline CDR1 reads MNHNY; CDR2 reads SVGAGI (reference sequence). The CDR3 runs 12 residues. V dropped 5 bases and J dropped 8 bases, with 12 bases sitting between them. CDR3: CASSQTGWGYTF. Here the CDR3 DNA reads TGTGCCAGCAGTCAAACAGGGTGGGGCTACACCTTC.

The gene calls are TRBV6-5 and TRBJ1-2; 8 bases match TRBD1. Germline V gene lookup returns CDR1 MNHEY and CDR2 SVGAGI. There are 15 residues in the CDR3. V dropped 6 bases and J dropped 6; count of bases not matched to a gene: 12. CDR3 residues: CASRKDAQGVNGYTF. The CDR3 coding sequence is TGTGCCAGCAGAAAGGATGCACAGGGGGTTAATGGCTACACCTTC.

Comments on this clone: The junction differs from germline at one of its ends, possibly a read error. CDR3 region: CATSQGASTDTQYF. CDR3 coding DNA: TGTGCCACCAGTCAGGGGGCTAGCACAGATACGCAGTATTTT. The genes are TRBV2 and TRBJ2-3; 8 bases are a match to TRBD1. Germline CDR1 and CDR2: SNHLY and FYNNEI. The CDR3 covers 14 residues.

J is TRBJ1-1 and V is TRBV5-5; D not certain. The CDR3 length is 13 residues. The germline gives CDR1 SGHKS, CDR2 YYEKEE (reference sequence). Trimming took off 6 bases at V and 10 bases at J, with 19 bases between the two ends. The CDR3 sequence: CASTSLAIPGAFF. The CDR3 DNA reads TGTGCCAGCACCTCCTTGGCAATCCCGGGAGCTTTCTTT.

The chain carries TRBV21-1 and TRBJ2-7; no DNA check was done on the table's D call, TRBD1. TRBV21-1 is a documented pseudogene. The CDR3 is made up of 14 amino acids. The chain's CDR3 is CASSKEGGLYEQYF. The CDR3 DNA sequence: TGTGCCAGCAGCAAAGAAGGGGGCCTCTACGAGCAGTACTTC.

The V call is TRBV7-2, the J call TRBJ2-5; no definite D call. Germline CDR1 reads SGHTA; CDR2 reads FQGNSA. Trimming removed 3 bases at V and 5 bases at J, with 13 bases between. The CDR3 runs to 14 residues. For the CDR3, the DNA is TGTGCCAGCAGCTTCACCTTGAGTCCGGAGACCCAGTACTTC. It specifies CASSFTLSPETQYF.

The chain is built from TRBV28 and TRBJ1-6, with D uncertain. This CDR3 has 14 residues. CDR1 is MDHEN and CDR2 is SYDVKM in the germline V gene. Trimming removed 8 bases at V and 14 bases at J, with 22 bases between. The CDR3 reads CASSFLGRAPTLHF. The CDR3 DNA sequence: TGTGCCAGCTCTTTTCTGGGCCGCGCCCCAACCCTCCACTTT.

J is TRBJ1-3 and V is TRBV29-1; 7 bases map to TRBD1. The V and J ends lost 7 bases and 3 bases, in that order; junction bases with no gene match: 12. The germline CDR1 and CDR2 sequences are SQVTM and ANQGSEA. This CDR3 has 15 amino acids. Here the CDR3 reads CSAQTYRGGGNTIYF. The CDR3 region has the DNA TGCAGCGCCCAGACCTACAGGGGTGGTGGAAACACCATATATTTT.

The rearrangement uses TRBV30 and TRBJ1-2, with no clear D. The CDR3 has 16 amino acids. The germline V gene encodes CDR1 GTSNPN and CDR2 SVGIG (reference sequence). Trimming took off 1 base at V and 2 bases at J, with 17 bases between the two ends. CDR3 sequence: CAWSGAPGTENYGYTF. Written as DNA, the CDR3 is TGTGCCTGGAGTGGGGCGCCAGGAACAGAGAACTATGGCTACACCTTC.

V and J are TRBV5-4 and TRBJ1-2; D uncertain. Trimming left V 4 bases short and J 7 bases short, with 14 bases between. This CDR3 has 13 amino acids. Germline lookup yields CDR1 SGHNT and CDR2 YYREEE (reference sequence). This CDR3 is CASSPLVASGYTF. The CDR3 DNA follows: TGTGCCAGCAGCCCGCTAGTGGCATCTGGCTACACCTTC.

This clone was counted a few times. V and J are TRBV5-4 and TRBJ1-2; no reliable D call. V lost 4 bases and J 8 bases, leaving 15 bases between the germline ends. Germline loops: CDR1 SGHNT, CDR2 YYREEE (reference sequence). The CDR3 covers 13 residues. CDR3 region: CASSPPGLRGYTF. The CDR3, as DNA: TGTGCCAGCAGCCCACCGGGGTTAAGGGGCTACACCTTC.

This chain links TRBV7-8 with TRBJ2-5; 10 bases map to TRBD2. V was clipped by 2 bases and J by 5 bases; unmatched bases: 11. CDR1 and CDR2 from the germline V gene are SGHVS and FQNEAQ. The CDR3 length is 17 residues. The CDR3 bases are TGTGCCAGCAGCTTACTAACTAGCGGGAATCGGGGGGAGACCCAGTACTTC. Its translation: CASSLLTSGNRGETQYF.

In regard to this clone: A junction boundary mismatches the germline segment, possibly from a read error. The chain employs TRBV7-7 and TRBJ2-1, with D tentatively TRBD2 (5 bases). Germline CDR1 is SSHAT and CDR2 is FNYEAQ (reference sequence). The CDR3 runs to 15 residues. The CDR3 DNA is TGTGCTAGCAGCCTCGGGGTTGGCTCCTACAATGAGCAGTTCTTC. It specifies CASSLGVGSYNEQFF.

The CDR3 spells CASWRNGNEKLFF. CDR3 coding DNA: TGTGCCAGCTGGAGGAACGGTAATGAAAAACTGTTTTTT. The rearrangement joins TRBV28 to TRBJ1-4, with D hard to call. V dropped 8 bases and J dropped 4 bases, with 11 bases sitting between them. Germline V lookup: CDR1 MDHEN, CDR2 SYDVKM. This CDR3 comprises 13 residues.